The following is a T cell receptor (beta chain) sequence with its context. The antigen is undetermined. The draw of peripheral blood yielded approximately 11 milliliters from each donor. These data are taken from a study of blood T cells in healthy people across ages. General study findings and limits: It was the long-lived donors that had more naive CD4+ cells and higher diversity than aged donors. Among T cells, TCR beta diversity per million cells dropped roughly linearly as age rose.

Trimming removed 2 bases from V and 4 bases from J, with 20 bases in between. This CDR3 is 17 amino acids long. The authors ran a second PCR of roughly 7 to 11 cycles using a sample-barcoded 5' primer and a J-beta primer mix. At least 2.5 million CDR3-containing paired-end reads were obtained per sample. MiXCR, applied by TCRdb to the 5' RACE reads, yields one record per CDR3 protein. In the table there are around 710,000 distinct CDR3 sequences, more than 40% of which are singletons. Material for sequencing was blood. The origin of this receptor is a woman aged 55 to 70 in good health. The chain is built from TRBV12-3 or TRBV12-4 and TRBJ1-2; D may be TRBD1 (5 bases). The DNA for the CDR3 is TGTGCCAGCAGTTTATTAGCTACAGGTGCGCGGGGCTATGGCTACACCTTC. The encoded protein is CASSLLATGARGYGYTF.